This T cell receptor (beta chain) comes out of a study of blood T cell repertoires in COVID-19. Study overall: The analysed material was cDNA or gDNA that came from T cells, B-cell-depleted T cells, or PBMCs.

TCRdb's copy holds only in-frame clones and misses some; the assay was immunoSEQ multiplex PCR. The profile shows about 58,000 clones, around 86% of them singletons. This clone was seen just once. This CDR3 has 14 amino acids. The J segment lost 2 bases and the V segment lost 2 bases, leaving 2 bases of the junction unmatched. Germline lookup yields CDR1 SGHRS and CDR2 YFSETQ. This TCR was sampled from a human donor with active COVID-19. The donor label of this sample is uncertain. The material sequenced was peripheral blood. The chain recombines TRBV5-1 with TRBJ2-3; 7 positions match TRBD1. In DNA form, the CDR3 reads TGCGCCAGCAGCTTCGGACAGGACACAGATACGCAGTATTTT. Its protein product is CASSFGQDTDTQYF. Together with reference TRBV5-1 and TRBJ2-3, the CDR3 gives the full variable domain: KAGVTQTPRYLIKTRGQQVTLSCSPISGHRSVSWYQQTPGQGLQFLFEYFSETQRNKGNFPGRFSGRQFSNSRSEMNVSTLELGDSALYLCASSFGQDTDTQYFGPGTRLTVL.